The clone carrying this T cell receptor beta chain was recorded only once. These data come from a study of T cell clones after liver transplantation. Study in general: Samples came from ITN030ST, which attempted immunosuppression withdrawal within 2 years of liver transplantation.

This table comes from immunoSEQ multiplex PCR, and its TCRdb copy is limited to in-frame clones, with some not included. The top ten clones hold about 0.8% of a sample with roughly 120,000 clones, just over 90% of them seen once. Germline CDR1 reads SGHAT; CDR2 reads FQNNGV. The CDR3 sequence is 13 residues long. With 3 bases removed from V and 6 bases from J, the gap between germline ends came to 9 bases. The rearrangement uses TRBV11-2 and TRBJ1-3; possible D gene TRBD1, 5 bases. The TCR comes from a human patient who received a liver transplant. The graft donor may have contributed some T cells. This specimen consisted of CD4+ T cells from blood, obtained 12 months after liver transplant. CDR3 sequence (DNA): TGTGCCAGCAGCTTTGTGGGGGAAAACACCATATATTTT. It translates to CASSFVGENTIYF. Drawing the rest from reference TRBV11-2 and TRBJ1-3, the complete variable domain is EAGVAQSPRYKIIEKRQSVAFWCNPISGHATLYWYQQILGQGPKLLIQFQNNGVVDDSQLPKDRFSAERLKGVDSTLKIQPAKLEDSAVYLCASSFVGENTIYFGEGSWLTVV.